This TCR beta chain was obtained from a study of response to subunit inactivated influenza vaccine. MiXCR, applied by TCRdb to the RT-PCR reads, yields one record per CDR3 protein. This sample carries 450,000 to 700,000 distinct CDR3 sequences, about 15% of them seen once, and the ten largest clones take over 8.5%. This clonotype was seen at least ten times. Its antigen remains unknown. General study points: The authors offered the suggestion that each seasonal influenza vaccination recruits few new T cells.

The CDR3 runs to 14 residues. V was pared by 5 bases and J by 6 bases, with 13 bases between. The clonotype comes from a middle-aged man who received an inactivated influenza vaccine. The chain employs TRBV12-3 or TRBV12-4 and TRBJ2-2; perhaps TRBD1 as D (6 bases). The source was PBMCs from blood, collected 11 to 12 days after vaccination. CDR3 nucleotides: TGTGCCAGCAGTAGTACTACAGGGCCCGGGGAGCTGTTTTTT. This encodes CASSSTTGPGELFF.